This TCR beta chain was obtained from a study of T cells in Graves' hyperthyroidism and ophthalmopathy. Amplification of TCR beta CDR3 regions was performed using RNA transcripts as template. The study used the HTBI primer set for a first-round RT-PCR of the TCR CDR3. TCRdb re-called the multiplex PCR reads through MiXCR, storing one row per CDR3 protein. This sample has more than 550,000 distinct CDR3 sequences, with around 15% found just once. Clinical symptoms, serum thyroxine and TRAb, thyroid ultrasound and orbital computed tomography together formed the diagnostic basis. Note on this clonotype: Its antigen is unknown.

This CDR3 spans 15 amino acids. The germline V and J ends were trimmed by 5 bases and 3 bases, with 14 bases remaining between them. Germline assignment: CDR1 MNHNS and CDR2 SASEGT. Study-level results: Most expanded thyroid clonotypes above 0.001 recurred in blood.

The source of this sequence is a man aged 45-60 years with Graves' hyperthyroidism. Material for sequencing was blood. J is TRBJ1-3 and V is TRBV6-1; D perhaps matches TRBD1 (6 bases). The CDR3 reads CASSFDTGLGNTIYF. CDR3 nucleotide sequence: TGTGCCAGCAGTTTCGACACAGGGCTTGGAAACACCATATATTTT.